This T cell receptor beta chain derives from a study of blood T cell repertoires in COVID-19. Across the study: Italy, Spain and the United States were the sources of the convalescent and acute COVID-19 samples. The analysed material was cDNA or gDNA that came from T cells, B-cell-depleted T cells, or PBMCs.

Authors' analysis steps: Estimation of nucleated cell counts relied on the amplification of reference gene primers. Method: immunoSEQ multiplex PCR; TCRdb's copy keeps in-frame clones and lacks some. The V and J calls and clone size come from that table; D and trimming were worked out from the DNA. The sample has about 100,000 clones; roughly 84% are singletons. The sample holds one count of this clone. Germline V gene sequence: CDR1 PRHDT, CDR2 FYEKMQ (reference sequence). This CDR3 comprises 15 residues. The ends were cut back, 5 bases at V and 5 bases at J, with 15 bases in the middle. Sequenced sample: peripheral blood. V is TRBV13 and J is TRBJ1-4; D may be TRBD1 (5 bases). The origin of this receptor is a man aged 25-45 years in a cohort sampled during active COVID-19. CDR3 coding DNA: TGTGCCAGCAGCGAGATCGGGGGGGGAAATGAAAAACTGTTTTTT. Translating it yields CASSEIGGGNEKLFF. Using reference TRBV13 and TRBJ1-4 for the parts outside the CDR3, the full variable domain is AAGVIQSPRHLIKEKRETATLKCYPIPRHDTVYWYQQGPGQDPQFLISFYEKMQSDKGSIPDRFSAQQFSDYHSELNMSSLELGDSALYFCASSEIGGGNEKLFFGSGTQLSVL.